The T cell receptor (beta chain) described here comes from a study of shared clonotypes between healthy human individuals. Profiled with immunoSEQ multiplex PCR; TCRdb holds only in-frame clones, not every one. The top ten clones hold roughly an eighth of a sample with approximately 500,000 clones, nearly 80% of them seen once. Trimming cost V 0 bases and J 5 bases, with 11 bases left between them. CDR1 is SGDLS and CDR2 is YYNGEE in the germline V gene. This CDR3 is built from 14 residues. The sequence came from a middle-aged woman in good health. Some clones in this sample may be carry-over from other donors' samples. The specimen was PBMCs. V usage is TRBV9 and J usage is TRBJ2-5, with D possibly matching TRBD2 (6 bases). The CDR3 here is CASSVGGVRETQYF. DNA for the CDR3: TGTGCCAGCAGCGTAGGGGGGGTTAGGGAGACCCAGTACTTC.